This is a list of T cell receptor beta chains from one sample in a study of CD8 T cells in ankylosing spondylitis. TCRdb fed the 5' RACE reads into MiXCR, producing one record per CDR3 protein. The sample contains just under 550,000 distinct CDR3 sequences, roughly 12% of which appear only once. The sequenced sample consisted of blood, either unsorted or a sorted T cell fraction (not recorded which). These receptors were taken from a male donor with ankylosing spondylitis. The CDR3 runs from the conserved cysteine through the conserved F or W. D genes are given only for firm matches. Clone sizes are given selectively: once, few, many, or a class where the clone is expanded.

d_gene: TRBD2
abundance: many
v_gene: TRBV13
j_gene: TRBJ2-1
CDR3aa: CASSLILNSGSNEQFF
CDR3nt: TGTGCCAGCAGTCTAATCCTTAATAGCGGGAGTAATGAGCAGTTCTTC

d_gene: TRBD2
abundance: -
v_gene: TRBV7-8
j_gene: TRBJ2-2
CDR3aa: CASSSLAGALGELFF
CDR3nt: TGTGCCAGCAGCTCGCTAGCGGGAGCGCTCGGGGAGCTGTTTTTT

d_gene: -
abundance: -
v_gene: TRBV7-2
j_gene: TRBJ2-7
CDR3aa: CASSNYHGSYEQYF
CDR3nt: TGTGCCAGCAGCAATTACCACGGTTCCTACGAGCAGTACTTC

d_gene: TRBD1
abundance: few
v_gene: TRBV12-3/TRBV12-4
j_gene: TRBJ1-4
CDR3aa: CASSLTGAREKLFF
CDR3nt: TGTGCCAGCAGTCTGACAGGGGCCCGTGAAAAACTGTTTTTT

d_gene: TRBD1
abundance: -
v_gene: TRBV19
j_gene: TRBJ1-5
CDR3aa: CASSRRQGGQPQHF
CDR3nt: TGTGCCAGTAGTAGGAGACAGGGCGGTCAGCCCCAGCATTTT

d_gene: -
abundance: few
v_gene: TRBV20-1
j_gene: TRBJ2-3
CDR3aa: CSAEGVRETQYF
CDR3nt: TGCAGTGCTGAGGGGGTGAGGGAAACGCAGTATTTT

d_gene: -
abundance: many
v_gene: TRBV12-5
j_gene: TRBJ1-1
CDR3aa: CASGVGNTEAFF
CDR3nt: TGTGCTAGTGGTGTTGGGAACACTGAAGCTTTCTTT

d_gene: TRBD1
abundance: few
v_gene: TRBV11-3
j_gene: TRBJ2-2
CDR3aa: CASSLDRWGQGARELFF
CDR3nt: TGTGCCAGCAGCTTAGATCGTTGGGGACAGGGGGCCCGGGAGCTGTTTTTT

d_gene: TRBD2
abundance: few
v_gene: TRBV20-1
j_gene: TRBJ2-7
CDR3aa: CSARGGLAGEYEQYF
CDR3nt: TGCAGTGCTAGAGGTGGACTAGCGGGAGAATACGAGCAGTACTTC

d_gene: TRBD1
abundance: -
v_gene: TRBV10-2
j_gene: TRBJ1-4
CDR3aa: CASKRTGVGTNEKLFF
CDR3nt: TGCGCCAGCAAGAGGACAGGGGTTGGGACTAATGAAAAACTGTTTTTT

d_gene: -
abundance: -
v_gene: TRBV27
j_gene: TRBJ2-2
CDR3aa: CATHPVGVGELFF
CDR3nt: TGTGCCACCCATCCGGTAGGGGTCGGGGAGCTGTTTTTT

d_gene: -
abundance: many
v_gene: TRBV21-1
j_gene: TRBJ1-6
CDR3aa: CASNPTRIYNSPLHF
CDR3nt: TGTGCCAGCAATCCCACCCGAATCTATAATTCACCCCTCCACTTT

d_gene: TRBD2
abundance: few
v_gene: TRBV6-1
j_gene: TRBJ2-1
CDR3aa: CASSVAGTRVYNEQFF
CDR3nt: TGTGCCAGCAGTGTCGCCGGGACTAGAGTCTACAATGAGCAGTTCTTC

d_gene: TRBD1
abundance: -
v_gene: TRBV6-1
j_gene: TRBJ2-7
CDR3aa: CASNTRQGVYEQYF
CDR3nt: TGTGCCAGCAACACAAGACAGGGGGTCTACGAGCAGTACTTC

d_gene: -
abundance: many
v_gene: TRBV2
j_gene: TRBJ2-1
CDR3aa: CASSDRSPHNEQFF
CDR3nt: TGTGCCAGCAGTGACCGGAGCCCCCACAATGAGCAGTTCTTC

d_gene: -
abundance: many
v_gene: TRBV2
j_gene: TRBJ2-1
CDR3aa: CASSSNSYNEQFF
CDR3nt: TGTGCCAGCAGTTCTAACTCCTACAATGAGCAGTTCTTC

d_gene: -
abundance: few
v_gene: TRBV20-1
j_gene: TRBJ2-1
CDR3aa: CSARDQDWYNEQFF
CDR3nt: TGCAGTGCTAGAGATCAGGACTGGTACAATGAGCAGTTCTTC

d_gene: -
abundance: few
v_gene: TRBV5-6
j_gene: TRBJ2-2
CDR3aa: CASSWGRSNTGELFF
CDR3nt: TGTGCCAGCAGCTGGGGACGATCGAACACCGGGGAGCTGTTTTTT

d_gene: -
abundance: -
v_gene: TRBV18
j_gene: TRBJ2-3
CDR3aa: CASSPELAGYTQYF
CDR3nt: TGTGCCAGCTCACCAGAACTAGCTGGTTATACGCAGTATTTT

d_gene: -
abundance: few
v_gene: TRBV18
j_gene: TRBJ2-5
CDR3aa: CASSPPWEETQYF
CDR3nt: TGTGCCAGCTCACCACCGTGGGAAGAGACCCAGTACTTC

d_gene: TRBD1
abundance: once
v_gene: TRBV27
j_gene: TRBJ1-5
CDR3aa: CASSLSRTGGNQPQHF
CDR3nt: TGTGCCAGCAGTTTATCCAGGACAGGGGGCAATCAGCCCCAGCATTTT

d_gene: -
abundance: -
v_gene: TRBV12-3/TRBV12-4
j_gene: TRBJ1-2
CDR3aa: CASSLERTNYGYTF
CDR3nt: TGTGCCAGCAGTTTGGAACGGACTAACTATGGCTACACCTTC

d_gene: TRBD1
abundance: few
v_gene: TRBV20-1
j_gene: TRBJ1-5
CDR3aa: CSANQGANQPQHF
CDR3nt: TGCAGTGCTAATCAGGGGGCCAATCAGCCCCAGCATTTT

d_gene: -
abundance: -
v_gene: TRBV19
j_gene: TRBJ2-7
CDR3aa: CASSIEGKRQYF
CDR3nt: TGTGCCAGTAGTATCGAGGGTAAGAGGCAGTACTTC

d_gene: -
abundance: -
v_gene: TRBV2
j_gene: TRBJ2-7
CDR3aa: CATGRGSSSYEQYF
CDR3nt: TGTGCCACCGGCCGAGGGAGCTCGTCCTACGAGCAGTACTTC

d_gene: TRBD2
abundance: -
v_gene: TRBV19
j_gene: TRBJ2-1
CDR3aa: CASSALAGEVGSSYNEQFF
CDR3nt: TGTGCCAGTAGTGCCCTAGCGGGAGAGGTGGGGAGCTCCTACAATGAGCAGTTCTTC

d_gene: -
abundance: -
v_gene: TRBV12-3/TRBV12-4
j_gene: TRBJ2-2
CDR3aa: CASSHPVTGELFF
CDR3nt: TGTGCCAGCAGTCACCCGGTCACCGGGGAGCTGTTTTTT

d_gene: -
abundance: few
v_gene: TRBV5-6
j_gene: TRBJ2-7
CDR3aa: CASSWGHRYEQYF
CDR3nt: TGTGCCAGCAGCTGGGGACACCGTTACGAGCAGTACTTC

d_gene: TRBD1
abundance: -
v_gene: TRBV12-3/TRBV12-4
j_gene: TRBJ2-2
CDR3aa: CATGTGQNTGELFF
CDR3nt: TGTGCCACCGGGACAGGGCAGAACACCGGGGAGCTGTTTTTT

d_gene: -
abundance: few
v_gene: TRBV5-5
j_gene: TRBJ2-1
CDR3aa: CASSPGEGWYNEQFF
CDR3nt: TGTGCCAGCTCCCCAGGAGAGGGTTGGTACAATGAGCAGTTCTTC

d_gene: TRBD2
abundance: many
v_gene: TRBV10-3
j_gene: TRBJ2-1
CDR3aa: CAIGLAGVNEQFF
CDR3nt: TGTGCCATCGGACTAGCGGGAGTAAATGAGCAGTTCTTC

d_gene: TRBD1
abundance: -
v_gene: TRBV20-1
j_gene: TRBJ1-1
CDR3aa: CSSNRGRWSDTEAFF
CDR3nt: TGCAGTTCGAACAGGGGGCGGTGGAGTGACACTGAAGCTTTCTTT

d_gene: -
abundance: -
v_gene: TRBV7-9
j_gene: TRBJ2-1
CDR3aa: CASSLTGGSDEQFF
CDR3nt: TGTGCCAGCAGCTTAACGGGGGGCAGCGATGAGCAGTTCTTC

d_gene: -
abundance: -
v_gene: TRBV7-7
j_gene: TRBJ2-3
CDR3aa: CASSLAGEADTQYF
CDR3nt: TGTGCCAGCAGCTTAGCTGGGGAGGCAGATACGCAGTATTTT

d_gene: -
abundance: -
v_gene: TRBV15
j_gene: TRBJ2-7
CDR3aa: CATSRAGGNEQYF
CDR3nt: TGTGCCACCAGCAGAGCGGGTGGGAACGAGCAGTACTTC

d_gene: -
abundance: -
v_gene: TRBV9
j_gene: TRBJ1-2
CDR3aa: CASSPIIDGYTF
CDR3nt: TGTGCCAGCAGCCCCATAATCGATGGCTACACCTTC

d_gene: -
abundance: few
v_gene: TRBV11-2
j_gene: TRBJ2-1
CDR3aa: CASSVSGPYYNEQFF
CDR3nt: TGTGCCAGCAGTGTGAGCGGACCTTACTACAATGAGCAGTTCTTC

d_gene: TRBD1
abundance: few
v_gene: TRBV5-6
j_gene: TRBJ2-5
CDR3aa: CASSLTGTAQETQYF
CDR3nt: TGTGCCAGCAGCTTGACCGGGACAGCTCAAGAGACCCAGTACTTC

d_gene: -
abundance: -
v_gene: TRBV20-1
j_gene: TRBJ1-2
CDR3aa: CSARDRKAPVYGYTF
CDR3nt: TGCAGTGCTAGAGATCGTAAGGCCCCGGTCTATGGCTACACCTTC

d_gene: -
abundance: -
v_gene: TRBV24-1
j_gene: TRBJ1-5
CDR3aa: CATSGTGSNQPQHF
CDR3nt: TGTGCCACCAGTGGTACGGGTAGCAATCAGCCCCAGCATTTT

d_gene: TRBD1
abundance: few
v_gene: TRBV5-1
j_gene: TRBJ1-2
CDR3aa: CASSSTGTANYGYTF
CDR3nt: TGCGCCAGCAGCTCGACAGGGACCGCTAACTATGGCTACACCTTC

d_gene: -
abundance: few
v_gene: TRBV24-1
j_gene: TRBJ1-2
CDR3aa: CATSDSPQVSGYTF
CDR3nt: TGTGCCACCAGTGATTCCCCACAGGTCTCTGGCTACACCTTC